This T cell receptor beta chain was captured in a study of immune evolution from preneoplasia to lung adenocarcinoma. Clones were sequenced by immunoSEQ multiplex PCR, and TCRdb holds only the in-frame ones, with some missing. The sample lists 8,000 or so clones; approximately 80% were seen once. The sample taken for sequencing was FFPE minimally invasive lung adenocarcinoma tissue. The TCR was taken from a donor at least 70 years old with lung adenocarcinoma.

CDR3 amino acids: CASSLYSAGELFF. Written as DNA, the CDR3 is TGTGCCAGCAGTTTATACTCGGCCGGGGAGCTGTTTTTT. The chain uses TRBV28 and TRBJ2-2; D call uncertain. Trimming shortened V by 1 base and J by 6 bases, and 6 bases separated the two germline ends. Germline V gene lookup returns CDR1 MDHEN and CDR2 SYDVKM. CDR3 length: 13 amino acids. Drawing the rest from reference TRBV28 and TRBJ2-2, the complete variable domain is DVKVTQSSRYLVKRTGEKVFLECVQDMDHENMFWYRQDPGLGLRLIYFSYDVKMKEKGDIPEGYSVSREKKERFSLILESASTNQTSMYLCASSLYSAGELFFGEGSRLTVL.